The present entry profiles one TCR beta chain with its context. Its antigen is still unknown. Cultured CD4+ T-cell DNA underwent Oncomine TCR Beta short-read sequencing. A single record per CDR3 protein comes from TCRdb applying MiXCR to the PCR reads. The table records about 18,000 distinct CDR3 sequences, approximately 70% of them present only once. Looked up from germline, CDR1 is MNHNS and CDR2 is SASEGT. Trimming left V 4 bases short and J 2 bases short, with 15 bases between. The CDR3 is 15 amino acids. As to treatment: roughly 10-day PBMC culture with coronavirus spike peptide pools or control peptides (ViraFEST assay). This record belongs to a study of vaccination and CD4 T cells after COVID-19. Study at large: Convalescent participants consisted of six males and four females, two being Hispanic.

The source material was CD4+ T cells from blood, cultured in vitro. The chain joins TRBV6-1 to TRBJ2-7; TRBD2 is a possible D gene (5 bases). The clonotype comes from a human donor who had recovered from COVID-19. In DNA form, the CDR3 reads TGTGCCAGCAGTGCTAAAACGGGGTATACCTACGAGCAGTACTTC. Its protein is CASSAKTGYTYEQYF.